This TCR beta chain was sequenced during a study of beta chain features in type 1 diabetes. V shed 3 bases, J shed 5 bases, and the junction held 13 bases outside the gene matches. The V gene's germline CDR1 is KGHSH and CDR2 LQKENI. The CDR3 runs 19 residues. Expressed TCRB transcripts were sequenced after all isolated RNA was converted to cDNA. Data came from immunoSEQ multiplex PCR; TCRdb stores just in-frame clones and leaves some out. This sample has roughly 150,000 clones; approximately 7.9% occur once, and the top ten carry approximately 0.5%. Whole-study results and caveats: A definitive answer on HLA type influencing TCRB rearrangement was not reached here. For Type 1 diabetes patients, all four CD4+ subsets carried TCRB CDR3s that were moderately but significantly shorter.

This clone was observed a few times. Antigen specificity is unknown. The source is a man in his late teens or twenties with type 1 diabetes. The sequenced sample was central memory CD4+ T cells from blood. This chain joins TRBV18 and TRBJ2-3, with 14 bases that match TRBD2. The DNA of the CDR3 is TGTGCCAGCTCACCCAACCCCACGGGACTAGCGGGGGCCCGAGATACGCAGTATTTT. It specifies CASSPNPTGLAGARDTQYF. The variable domain in full, completed from reference TRBV18 and TRBJ2-3, reads NAGVMQNPRHLVRRRGQEARLRCSPMKGHSHVYWYRQLPEEGLKFMVYLQKENIIDESGMPKERFSAEFPKEGPSILRIQQVVRGDSAAYFCASSPNPTGLAGARDTQYFGPGTRLTVL.